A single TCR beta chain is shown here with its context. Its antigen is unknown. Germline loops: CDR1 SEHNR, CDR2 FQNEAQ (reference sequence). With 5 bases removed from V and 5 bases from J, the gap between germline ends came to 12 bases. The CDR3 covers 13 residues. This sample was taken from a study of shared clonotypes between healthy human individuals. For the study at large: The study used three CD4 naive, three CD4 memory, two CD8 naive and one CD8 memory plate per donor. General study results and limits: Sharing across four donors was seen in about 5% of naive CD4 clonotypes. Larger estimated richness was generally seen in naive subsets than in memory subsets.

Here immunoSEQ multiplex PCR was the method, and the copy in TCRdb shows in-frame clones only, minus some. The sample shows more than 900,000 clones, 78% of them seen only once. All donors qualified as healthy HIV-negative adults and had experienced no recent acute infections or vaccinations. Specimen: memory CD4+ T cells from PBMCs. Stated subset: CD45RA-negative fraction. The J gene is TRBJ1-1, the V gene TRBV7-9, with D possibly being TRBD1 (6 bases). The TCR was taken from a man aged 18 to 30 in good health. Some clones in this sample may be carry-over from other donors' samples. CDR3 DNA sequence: TGTGCCAGCAGCCTCAGGGGAAAAACTGAAGCTTTCTTT. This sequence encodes CASSLRGKTEAFF.